The 22 T cell receptor beta chains listed next were all sequenced from one sample in a study of T-cell reconstitution after alpha-beta-depleted transplantation in children. Unique molecular identifiers tagged the TCRbeta library. TCRdb re-derived calls from the PCR reads in MiXCR, one entry per CDR3 protein. The sample lists 750,000 to 950,000 distinct CDR3 sequences; approximately 15% were seen once. Sequences were derived from PBMCs, mostly from graft donor cells, sampled 360 days after TCRalphabeta/CD19-depleted stem cell transplant. The receptor source for this set is a male patient aged 10 to 17 who had a stem cell transplant for acute lymphoblastic leukemia, so the T cells may come from the graft donor.

This clonotype was counted a few times. This chain links TRBV20-1 with TRBJ1-1; 11 positions match TRBD1. The germline V gene has CDR1 DFQATT and CDR2 SNEGSKA (reference sequence). This CDR3 contains 15 residues. Losses at the gene ends were 6 bases for V and 0 bases for J; bases not matched to a gene: 6. The CDR3 loop reads CSAVGQGALNTEAFF. The CDR3 DNA reads as TGCAGTGCGGTTGGACAGGGGGCGTTGAACACTGAAGCTTTCTTT.

This clonotype was observed a few times. The rearrangement links TRBV4-1 to TRBJ2-7, with TRBD2 identical over 9 bases. This CDR3 is 15 amino acids long. Germline assignment: CDR1 MGHRA and CDR2 YSYEKL. The ends lost 0 bases at V and 9 bases at J; junction bases unmatched: 9. For the CDR3, the DNA is TGCGCCAGCAGCCAAGATCCTAGCGGGACGCTGGGGCAGTACTTC. This translates into CASSQDPSGTLGQYF.

There are a few counts of this clonotype. V gene TRBV6-5 combines with J gene TRBJ1-1; the D is unclear. CDR3 length equals 16 residues. Germline CDR1 reads MNHEY; CDR2 reads SVGAGI. The V end was cut by 1 base, the J end by 3 bases, with 15 bases between. CDR3 region: CASSYYLVGVHTEAFF. The DNA of the CDR3 is TGTGCCAGCAGTTACTACCTCGTGGGCGTACACACTGAAGCTTTCTTT.

This clonotype was seen a few times. The CDR3 sequence is CASSLSPGRDGYTF. The DNA for the CDR3 is TGTGCCAGCAGTTTATCCCCAGGACGGGATGGCTACACCTTC. This chain uses TRBV27 with TRBJ1-2, with D unresolved. CDR3 length equals 14 residues. V lost 0 bases to trimming and J lost 6 bases, with 11 bases between them. Germline values: CDR1 MNHEY, CDR2 SMNVEV (reference sequence).

V is TRBV7-2 and J is TRBJ2-7, with TRBD1 matching 10 bases. Germline V gene lookup returns CDR1 SGHTA and CDR2 FQGNSA. The junction had 7 bases not matched to a gene; V was cut back by 1 base and J by 4 bases. CDR3 size: 16 residues. Here the CDR3 reads CASSLGPGQGVYEQYF. Here the CDR3 DNA reads TGTGCCAGCAGCTTAGGCCCCGGACAGGGGGTTTACGAGCAGTACTTC.

This clonotype was seen ten or more times. This chain connects TRBV29-1 to TRBJ2-1; 7 bases align to TRBD1. This CDR3 is built from 13 residues. Germline CDR1 reads SQVTM; CDR2 reads ANQGSEA. V was clipped by 3 bases and J by 6 bases; unmatched bases: 5. As DNA, the CDR3 is TGCAGCGTTGATTGGGACAGCGGCAATGAGCAGTTCTTC. Encoded protein: CSVDWDSGNEQFF.

This chain uses TRBV12-3 or TRBV12-4 with TRBJ2-5; D gene uncertain. Trimming cost V 5 bases and J 4 bases, with 14 bases left between them. The CDR3 length is 14 residues. CDR3: CASSPTMAPETQYF. As DNA, the CDR3 is TGTGCCAGCAGTCCCACCATGGCCCCAGAGACCCAGTACTTC.

This clonotype has a handful of counts. V is TRBV12-3 or TRBV12-4 and J is TRBJ2-3; D is possibly TRBD2 (5 bases). The V end lost 7 bases, the J end lost 0 bases, and 14 bases lay between the germline ends. This CDR3 is 15 amino acids long. As DNA, the CDR3 is TGTGCCAGCACCGACGGAGCGGCTAGCACAGATACGCAGTATTTT. Residues: CASTDGAASTDTQYF.

J is TRBJ2-7 and V is TRBV5-1; 10 bases align to TRBD2. J gave up 0 bases and V 1 base, and 7 bases lay outside the gene matches. The CDR3 sequence is 17 residues long. The germline V gene has CDR1 SGHRS and CDR2 YFSETQ. CDR3 sequence reads: CASSLTRTSGISYEQYF. CDR3 nucleotides: TGCGCCAGCAGCTTGACTCGGACTAGCGGTATCTCCTACGAGCAGTACTTC.

This clonotype was detected many times. The rearrangement uses TRBV29-1 and TRBJ2-1, with D perhaps given as TRBD1 or TRBD2 (5 bases each). The CDR3 has 13 residues. CDR1 and CDR2 (germline): SQVTM, ANQGSEA. Trimming removed 8 bases from V and 10 bases from J, with 21 bases in between. CDR3 loop: CSLLGTLPQEQFF. CDR3 DNA: TGCAGCCTCCTTGGGACGCTCCCCCAAGAGCAGTTCTTC.

The chain carries TRBV11-2 and TRBJ2-1, with no clear D. The germline gives CDR1 SGHAT, CDR2 FQNNGV. V gave up 5 bases and J gave up 2 bases, with 10 bases separating them. CDR3 length: 14 residues. CDR3 protein: CASSPRHPYNEQFF. The DNA for the CDR3 is TGTGCCAGCAGCCCAAGACATCCCTACAATGAGCAGTTCTTC.

The CDR3 bases are TGTGCCAGCAGCTTCTCCGGGACTAGCGCCCCATCCTACAATGAGCAGTTCTTC. It codes for CASSFSGTSAPSYNEQFF. J is TRBJ2-1 and V is TRBV11-1; 10 bases map to TRBD2. Germline V gives CDR1 SGHAT, CDR2 FQDESV (reference sequence). The CDR3 runs 18 residues. J was trimmed by 1 base and V by 3 bases; bases with no gene match: 9.

The V and J genes are TRBV7-2 and TRBJ2-7; tentatively, D is TRBD2 (6 bases). There are 14 residues in the CDR3. Germline V gene data show CDR1 as SGHTA and CDR2 as FQGNSA. V lost 2 bases and J 9 bases, leaving 17 bases between the germline ends. CDR3 in amino acids: CASSLWGTGDSQYF. The CDR3 DNA is TGTGCCAGCAGCTTATGGGGAACGGGGGACTCGCAGTACTTC.

This clonotype was counted ten times or more. This sequence joins TRBV9 and TRBJ1-1, with a possible D match to TRBD1 (5 bases). Per the germline V gene, CDR1 is SGDLS and CDR2 is YYNGEE. Trimming took off 0 bases at V and 3 bases at J, with 12 bases between the two ends. CDR3 length: 15 amino acids. In DNA, the CDR3 is TGTGCCAGCAGCGTAGAGCGGGGCGCGGACACTGAAGCTTTCTTT. It is translated as CASSVERGADTEAFF. The variable domain in full, with the rest retrieved from reference TRBV9 and TRBJ1-1, is DSGVTQTPKHLITATGQRVTLRCSPRSGDLSVYWYQQSLDQGLQFLIQYYNGEERAKGNILERFSAQQFPDLHSELNLSSLELGDSALYFCASSVERGADTEAFFGQGTRLTVV.

The chain is built from TRBV20-1 and TRBJ2-7; D uncertain. The CDR3 runs to 13 residues. Trimming left V 3 bases short and J 1 base short, with 10 bases between. CDR1 and CDR2 (germline): DFQATT, SNEGSKA (reference sequence). CDR3 DNA: TGCAGTGCTAGCGACTTCCTATCCTACGAGCAGTACTTC. Its protein is CSASDFLSYEQYF.

The CDR3 protein is CASREWTGSTYEQYF. The CDR3 region has the DNA TGTGCCAGCAGGGAATGGACAGGGTCCACTTACGAGCAGTACTTC. The chain uses TRBV28 and TRBJ2-7; 8 bases map to TRBD1. Trimming took 6 bases from V and 4 from J; bases not matched to a gene: 11. The germline V gene encodes CDR1 MDHEN and CDR2 SYDVKM. The CDR3 extends over 15 amino acids.

This clonotype was observed a few times. CDR3 residues: CASSFSLGVDNEQFF. CDR3 nucleotide sequence: TGTGCCAGCAGCTTCAGTCTAGGGGTTGACAATGAGCAGTTCTTC. The rearrangement links TRBV5-5 to TRBJ2-1, with D possibly being TRBD1 (5 bases). The germline gives CDR1 SGHKS, CDR2 YYEKEE (reference sequence). The V and J ends lost 2 bases and 5 bases respectively, with 14 bases between them. The CDR3 is 15 residues long.

J is TRBJ2-3 and V is TRBV3-1, with 12 bases lining up with TRBD2. The junction had 2 bases not matched to a gene; V was cut back by 3 bases and J by 1 base. Germline lookup yields CDR1 LGHDT and CDR2 YNNKEL (reference sequence). This CDR3 is 16 amino acids long. Written as DNA, the CDR3 is TGTGCCAGCAGCCACCTAGCGGGAGGGCGCACAGATACGCAGTATTTT. Translated, it gives CASSHLAGGRTDTQYF.

V is TRBV6-5 and J is TRBJ2-1; D possibly uses TRBD1 or TRBD2 (5 bases each). CDR1 MNHEY and CDR2 SVGAGI come from the germline V gene. V lost 0 bases and J 3 bases, leaving 15 bases between the germline ends. This CDR3 is 17 amino acids long. CDR3 bases: TGTGCCAGCAGTTACTCGAGAGGGGCCGATAGCTACAATGAGCAGTTCTTC. It translates to CASSYSRGADSYNEQFF.

The chain links TRBV7-9 to TRBJ2-3, with D possibly being TRBD1 (6 bases). Germline V gene lookup returns CDR1 SEHNR and CDR2 FQNEAQ (reference sequence). The CDR3 contains 14 residues. V dropped 5 bases and J dropped 6 bases, with 15 bases sitting between them. CDR3 DNA: TGTGCCAGCAGCGACACAGGGTTCTCGGATACGCAGTATTTT. Protein: CASSDTGFSDTQYF.

This clonotype was seen a handful of times. The chain uses TRBV7-6 and TRBJ2-3; D unclear. V was cut by 5 bases and J by 7 bases, with 13 bases left in between. CDR1 and CDR2 (germline): SGHVS, FNYEAQ. This CDR3 spans 13 amino acids. The CDR3 loop reads CASSPIPGNTQYF. The CDR3 DNA follows: TGTGCCAGCAGCCCTATCCCTGGGAATACGCAGTATTTT.

This clonotype was counted only a few times. This chain connects TRBV10-3 to TRBJ2-2, with 10 bases lining up with TRBD1. The length of the CDR3 is 14 residues. CDR1 and CDR2 from the germline V gene are ENHRY and SYGVKD. Germline trimming cut 6 bases from V and 6 bases from J; bases unmatched to any gene: 4. The CDR3 here is CAIRDRGPSGELFF. DNA for the CDR3: TGTGCCATCAGAGACAGGGGGCCTTCCGGGGAGCTGTTTTTT.